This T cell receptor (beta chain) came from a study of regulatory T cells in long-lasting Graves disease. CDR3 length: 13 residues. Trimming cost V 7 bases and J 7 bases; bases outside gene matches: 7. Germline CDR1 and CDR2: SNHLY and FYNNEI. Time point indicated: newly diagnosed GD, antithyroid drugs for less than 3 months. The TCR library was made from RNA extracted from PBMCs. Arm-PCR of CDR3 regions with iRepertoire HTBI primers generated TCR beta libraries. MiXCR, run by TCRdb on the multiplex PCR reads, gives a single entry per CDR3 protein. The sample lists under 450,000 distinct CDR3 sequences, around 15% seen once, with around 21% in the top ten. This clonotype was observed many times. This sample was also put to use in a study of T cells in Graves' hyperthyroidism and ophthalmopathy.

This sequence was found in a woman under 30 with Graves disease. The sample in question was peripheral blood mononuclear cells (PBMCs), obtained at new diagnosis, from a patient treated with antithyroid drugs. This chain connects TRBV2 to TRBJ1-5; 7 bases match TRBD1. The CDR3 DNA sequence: TGTGCCAGCACTCCAGGGGGTGGACAGCCCCAGCATTTT. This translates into CASTPGGGQPQHF. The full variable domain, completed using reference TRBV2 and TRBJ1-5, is EPEVTQTPSHQVTQMGQEVILRCVPISNHLYFYWYRQILGQKVEFLVSFYNNEISEKSEIFDDQFSVERPDGSNFTLKIRSTKLEDSAMYFCASTPGGGQPQHFGDGTRLSIL.